Below, 7 T cell receptor beta chains from the same sample are listed, as sequenced in a study of cytomegalovirus exposure and HLA in healthy donors (dated by TCRdb to about 2017). The method was the immunoSEQ multiplex PCR assay. For the multiplex PCR, a mixture combining 60 forward primers for TCR Vbeta segments and 13 reverse primers for TCR Jbeta segments was used. TCRdb re-hosts the immuneACCESS table, in-frame sequences only. Its copies lack some clones; in the studies checked, an unresolved V gene accounts for under half of them, and the cause for the rest is not known. For this sample there are 150,000 to 180,000 clones; more than 60% appear just once. The top ten hold roughly 4% of the sample. Sequences were obtained from PBMCs. Every receptor here comes from a woman aged 40-49 years in good health and CMV-seronegative.

This clone has just a few counts. The chain combines TRBV5-1 with TRBJ2-1; TRBD1 might be the D (6 bases). The germline gives CDR1 SGHRS, CDR2 YFSETQ. CDR3 length: 15 residues. Trimming stripped 0 bases from V and 1 base from J, with 8 bases between. CDR3 protein: CASSLEGQSYNEQFF. In DNA form, the CDR3 reads TGCGCCAGCAGCTTGGAAGGACAGTCCTACAATGAGCAGTTCTTC.

V usage is TRBV6-6 and J usage is TRBJ1-1; 8 bases line up with TRBD1. The CDR3 has 16 amino acids. CDR1 is MNHNY, CDR2 SVGAGI, per germline (reference sequence). J gave up 3 bases and V 2 bases, and 8 bases lay outside the gene matches. The CDR3 sequence: CASSYGQGALYTEAFF. The CDR3 nucleotides read TGTGCCAGCAGTTACGGCCAGGGGGCTCTATACACTGAAGCTTTCTTT.

J is TRBJ2-3 and V is TRBV5-1; 11 bases line up with TRBD2. Germline CDR1 SGHRS, CDR2 YFSETQ. The CDR3 loop spans 18 amino acids. The V segment lost 0 bases and the J segment 3 bases; nucleotides outside the gene matches: 9. The CDR3 bases are TGCGCCAGCAGCTTGGGAAGACCTAGCGGGGGGAGGACAGATACGCAGTATTTT. It is translated as CASSLGRPSGGRTDTQYF.

The CDR3, as DNA: TGCGCCAGCAGCTCGAGGACGGGGGGGCCCTCTAATGAGCAGTTCTTC. Protein product: CASSSRTGGPSNEQFF. This sequence joins TRBV5-1 and TRBJ2-1; 8 nucleotides agree with TRBD2. Germline assignment: CDR1 SGHRS and CDR2 YFSETQ. V lost 3 bases, J lost 7 bases, and 12 bases stayed unmatched. The length of the CDR3 is 16 residues.

This clone was recorded a few times. The rearrangement joins TRBV28 to TRBJ1-1, with D uncertain. This CDR3 region has 12 residues. The V gene's germline CDR1 is MDHEN and CDR2 SYDVKM. Trimming removed 4 bases from V and 1 base from J, with 4 bases in between. The CDR3 sequence is CASSSGNTEAFF. For the CDR3, the DNA is TGTGCCAGCAGTTCGGGGAACACTGAAGCTTTCTTT.

This rearrangement joins TRBV9 to TRBJ1-5; D gene ambiguous. Germline CDR1 and CDR2: SGDLS and YYNGEE. Trimming shortened V by 0 bases and J by 6 bases, and 16 bases separated the two germline ends. The CDR3 totals 16 residues. The CDR3: CASSVGPVGWAQPQHF. The CDR3 DNA reads TGTGCCAGCAGCGTAGGTCCGGTTGGATGGGCTCAGCCCCAGCATTTT. The full variable domain, its missing parts supplied by reference TRBV9 and TRBJ1-5, is DSGVTQTPKHLITATGQRVTLRCSPRSGDLSVYWYQQSLDQGLQFLIQYYNGEERAKGNILERFSAQQFPDLHSELNLSSLELGDSALYFCASSVGPVGWAQPQHFGDGTRLSIL.

The rearrangement joins TRBV10-3 to TRBJ1-1; 8 nucleotides line up with TRBD1. V was clipped by 2 bases and J by 4 bases; unmatched bases: 6. Germline V lookup: CDR1 ENHRY, CDR2 SYGVKD. This CDR3 is built from 15 residues. The CDR3 is CAISEQGALSTEAFF. The CDR3 DNA reads TGTGCCATCAGTGAGCAGGGGGCATTAAGCACTGAAGCTTTCTTT.